The 23 T cell receptor beta chains listed next were all sequenced from one sample in a study of blood T cell repertoires in COVID-19. Data came from immunoSEQ multiplex PCR; TCRdb stores just in-frame clones and leaves some out. Here the sample spans around 200,000 clones, 85% to 90% being singletons. The sequencing sample was made of peripheral blood. The origin of the receptors is a man in his fifties with acute or convalescent COVID-19.

The chain has TRBV5-1 and TRBJ1-6; 9 bases align to TRBD1. The length of the CDR3 is 15 residues. Per germline, CDR1 SGHRS and CDR2 YFSETQ. V shed 0 bases, J shed 12 bases, and the junction held 7 bases outside the gene matches. The CDR3 region is CASSLAGQGLQPLHF. Written as DNA, the CDR3 is TGCGCCAGCAGCTTGGCGGGACAGGGCCTCCAACCCCTCCACTTT.

The chain recombines TRBV19 with TRBJ1-5, with 8 bases fitting TRBD1. The trim removed 7 bases at V and 7 bases at J, leaving 9 bases unmatched. The length of the CDR3 is 14 residues. CDR1 is LNHDA, CDR2 SQIVND, per germline (reference sequence). The CDR3 reads CASTSDRAGQPQHF. For the CDR3, the DNA is TGTGCCAGTACCTCGGACAGGGCAGGCCAGCCCCAGCATTTT.

The chain carries TRBV19 and TRBJ2-7; the D gene is possibly TRBD2 (5 bases). CDR3 length: 14 residues. Germline V gene sequence: CDR1 LNHDA, CDR2 SQIVND (reference sequence). V was trimmed by 1 base and J by 4 bases, leaving 11 bases between them. CDR3 sequence: CASSIGGSGYEQYF. DNA of the CDR3: TGTGCCAGTAGTATAGGAGGGAGTGGATACGAGCAGTACTTC.

The chain joins TRBV29-1 to TRBJ2-5, with 11 bases lining up with TRBD2. Germline V gene data show CDR1 as SQVTM and CDR2 as ANQGSEA. CDR3 length equals 13 residues. V shed 4 bases and J 5 bases; nucleotides not matched to a gene: 3. The chain's CDR3 is CSVVAGGGETQYF. In DNA form, the CDR3 reads TGCAGCGTTGTAGCGGGAGGGGGGGAGACCCAGTACTTC.

The gene calls are TRBV11-1 and TRBJ2-1; TRBD1 might be the D (6 bases). This CDR3 contains 13 residues. Trimming shortened V by 4 bases and J by 8 bases, and 12 bases separated the two germline ends. Germline CDR1 SGHAT, CDR2 FQDESV (reference sequence). CDR3 in amino acids: CASSSLQGHEQFF. The CDR3 DNA sequence: TGTGCCAGCAGCTCCCTACAGGGACATGAGCAGTTCTTC. Supplemented by reference TRBV11-1 and TRBJ2-1, the full variable domain reads EAEVAQSPRYKITEKSQAVAFWCDPISGHATLYWYRQILGQGPELLVQFQDESVVDDSQLPKDRFSAERLKGVDSTLKIQPAELGDSAMYLCASSSLQGHEQFFGPGTRLTVL.

The count of this clone is one. This chain connects TRBV19 to TRBJ1-5; no reliable D call. Trimming stripped 0 bases from V and 1 base from J, with 13 bases between. The CDR3 loop spans 17 amino acids. Germline V gene lookup returns CDR1 LNHDA and CDR2 SQIVND (reference sequence). CDR3 in DNA: TGTGCCAGTAGTATAGATAGTCGACTAGGGAGCAATCAGCCCCAGCATTTT. Protein: CASSIDSRLGSNQPQHF.

V is TRBV25-1 and J is TRBJ1-2; 8 bases agree with TRBD1. Germline V gives CDR1 MGHDK, CDR2 SYGVNS. V trimming: 3 bases; J trimming: 4 bases; junction bases outside the gene matches: 7. The CDR3 consists of 15 residues. The CDR3 DNA reads TGTGCCAGCAGTGATCAAGCAGGGGGCGCCTATGGCTACACCTTC. It encodes CASSDQAGGAYGYTF.

This clone was found many times. The V call is TRBV3-1 (or the pseudogene TRBV3-2), the J call TRBJ2-7; a possible D gene is TRBD2 (5 bases). V was pared by 8 bases and J by 2 bases, with 10 bases between. CDR3 size: 12 residues. The germline CDR1 and CDR2 sequences are LGHDT and YNNKEL (reference sequence). The CDR3 DNA reads as TGTGCCAGCGGAGACGGGACCTACGAGCAGTACTTC. Translating it yields CASGDGTYEQYF.

The chain recombines TRBV6-1 with TRBJ2-7; 7 bases match TRBD1. There are 15 residues in the CDR3. The V gene's germline CDR1 is MNHNS and CDR2 SASEGT. V trimming: 0 bases; J trimming: 4 bases; junction bases outside the gene matches: 6. CDR3 in amino acids: CASSEASTGRYEQYF. CDR3 coding DNA: TGTGCCAGCAGTGAAGCTTCGACAGGGAGATACGAGCAGTACTTC.

This sequence joins TRBV5-4 and TRBJ2-6, with 10 bases fitting TRBD2. With V trimmed by 0 bases and J by 0 bases, 9 bases remained unmatched. The CDR3 is made up of 20 amino acids. Germline-derived CDR1 and CDR2 are SGHNT and YYREEE (reference sequence). CDR3 sequence (DNA): TGTGCCAGCAGCTTGGACCAGCTAGCGGGGGTCCTCTCTGGGGCCAACGTCCTGACTTTC. It encodes CASSLDQLAGVLSGANVLTF.

The V call is TRBV2, the J call TRBJ2-3, with D perhaps matching TRBD2 (5 bases). The CDR3 spans 16 residues. Trimming pared 7 bases from V and 1 base from J, leaving 18 bases between. The germline V gene encodes CDR1 SNHLY and CDR2 FYNNEI. CDR3 sequence (DNA): TGTGCCAGCATTCCGGGGAGTTTCGTTGGCACAGATACGCAGTATTTT. Amino acid sequence: CASIPGSFVGTDTQYF.

This sequence joins TRBV10-3 and TRBJ2-7; D uncertain. V shed 0 bases and J shed 4 bases, with 10 bases lying between them. The V gene's germline CDR1 is ENHRY and CDR2 SYGVKD. The CDR3 has 14 residues. The CDR3 sequence is CAISESASKYEQYF. The CDR3 region has the DNA TGTGCCATCAGTGAGTCGGCTAGTAAATACGAGCAGTACTTC.

The rearrangement links TRBV29-1 to TRBJ1-1; no reliable D call. CDR1 is SQVTM and CDR2 is ANQGSEA in the germline V gene. Trimming stripped 5 bases from V and 4 bases from J, with 11 bases between. This CDR3 contains 12 residues. CDR3 in amino acids: CSVPSPSTEAFF. The CDR3 DNA follows: TGCAGCGTTCCCTCTCCCAGCACTGAAGCTTTCTTT.

The CDR3 spells CASSEGFGTGAYEQYF. The DNA for the CDR3 is TGTGCCAGCAGTGAAGGATTCGGGACAGGGGCTTACGAGCAGTACTTC. The chain uses TRBV6-1 and TRBJ2-7; 10 nucleotides align to TRBD1. The length of the CDR3 is 16 residues. V lost 1 base, J lost 4 bases, and 7 bases stayed unmatched. Germline lookup yields CDR1 MNHNS and CDR2 SASEGT.

The V and J genes are TRBV9 and TRBJ2-1; TRBD2 agrees at 8 bases. Germline CDR1 SGDLS, CDR2 YYNGEE. Trimming cost V 3 bases and J 5 bases; bases outside gene matches: 10. This CDR3 comprises 16 residues. The CDR3 DNA sequence: TGTGCCAGCAGCGACCTAGGAGCGGGGGCCAACAATGAGCAGTTCTTC. Encoded protein: CASSDLGAGANNEQFF.

The chain recombines TRBV4-1 with TRBJ2-1; D might be TRBD2 (5 bases). The CDR3 contains 16 residues. Trimming took off 1 base at V and 6 bases at J, with 16 bases between the two ends. CDR1 is MGHRA, CDR2 YSYEKL, per germline. Here the CDR3 DNA reads TGCGCCAGCAGCCAAGGAGGGAACGGTTATTCCAATGAGCAGTTCTTC. This sequence encodes CASSQGGNGYSNEQFF.

The chain combines TRBV19 with TRBJ1-1, with D hard to call. The CDR3 is 14 residues long. Germline V gene data show CDR1 as LNHDA and CDR2 as SQIVND (reference sequence). V was pared by 1 base and J by 1 base, with 7 bases between. CDR3 in DNA: TGTGCCAGTAGTATAGTGGGCCCGAACACTGAAGCTTTCTTT. This gives the protein CASSIVGPNTEAFF.

The chain is built from TRBV28 and TRBJ1-1; D gene ambiguous. From germline, CDR1 is MDHEN and CDR2 SYDVKM. V was cut by 6 bases and J by 1 base, with 15 bases left in between. The CDR3 extends over 15 amino acids. CDR3 residues: CASRRGSRENTEAFF. The CDR3 region has the DNA TGTGCCAGCAGGCGCGGGTCTCGGGAGAACACTGAAGCTTTCTTT.

The genes are TRBV7-2 and TRBJ1-1; maybe TRBD1 (6 bases). Trimming took 7 bases from V and 0 from J, leaving 15 bases between them. The CDR3 loop spans 15 amino acids. CDR1 is SGHTA and CDR2 is FQGNSA in the germline V gene. The CDR3 reads CASIIRGGVNTEAFF. For the CDR3, the DNA is TGTGCCAGCATCATTAGAGGGGGGGTGAACACTGAAGCTTTCTTT.

This chain uses TRBV5-4 with TRBJ2-7, with D maybe TRBD2 (5 bases). The V end was cut by 4 bases, the J end by 7 bases, with 15 bases between. Germline-derived CDR1 and CDR2 are SGHNT and YYREEE (reference sequence). This CDR3 contains 13 residues. CDR3 nucleotides: TGTGCCAGCAGCCCGGACCCAGCGGAGGAGCAGTACTTC. Protein product: CASSPDPAEEQYF.

This chain links TRBV5-4 with TRBJ1-1; TRBD1 agrees at 9 bases. This CDR3 region has 14 residues. Germline values: CDR1 SGHNT, CDR2 YYREEE (reference sequence). V was clipped by 4 bases and J by 6 bases; unmatched bases: 7. The CDR3 DNA follows: TGTGCCAGCAGCCCGGGACAGGGCGTCTCTGAAGCTTTCTTT. Residues: CASSPGQGVSEAFF.

The chain carries TRBV12-3 or TRBV12-4 and TRBJ2-7; D unresolved. This CDR3 is 13 amino acids long. Trimming left V 3 bases short and J 0 bases short, with 6 bases between. The DNA of the CDR3 is TGTGCCAGCAGTTTGTGGAGCTCCTACGAGCAGTACTTC. Amino acids: CASSLWSSYEQYF.

The chain recombines TRBV9 with TRBJ2-3, with D possibly TRBD2 on 6 matching bases. Trimming took off 4 bases at V and 1 base at J, with 16 bases between the two ends. CDR1 is SGDLS, CDR2 YYNGEE, per germline. The CDR3 loop spans 16 amino acids. The CDR3 DNA reads TGTGCCAGCAGCCTGGCCGAGGGAGGACGCACAGATACGCAGTATTTT. This gives the protein CASSLAEGGRTDTQYF.